The T cell receptor (beta chain) under discussion was sequenced for a study of shared clonotypes between healthy human individuals. CDR1 and CDR2 from the germline V gene are SGHRS and YFSETQ. The CDR3 has 16 residues. The junction had 5 bases not matched to a gene; V was cut back by 4 bases and J by 3 bases. The repertoire was sequenced with immunoSEQ multiplex PCR; TCRdb's copy has only in-frame clones and lacks some. The sample lists 2 million to 2.5 million clones; approximately 95% were seen once. The receptor was derived from a young man in good health. Some clones in this sample may be carry-over from other donors' samples. Sequencing used naive CD4+ T cells from PBMCs. Subset in this sample: CD45RA+ positively selected. The J gene is TRBJ1-3, the V gene TRBV5-1; 12 bases fit TRBD1. The CDR3 loop reads CASSPGQGAFGNTIYF. CDR3 nucleotide sequence: TGCGCCAGCAGCCCGGGACAGGGGGCTTTTGGAAACACCATATATTTT.